This passage covers 9 T cell receptor beta chains from one sample sequenced in a study of blood T cell repertoires in COVID-19. Repertoires were generated with immunoSEQ multiplex PCR, while TCRdb's copy carries only in-frame clones and drops some. The sample records 350,000 or so clones, roughly nine tenths being singletons. Sequenced: PBMCs or T cells enriched from blood (not recorded which). All receptors come from a woman aged 25 to 39 who had recovered from COVID-19.

The gene calls are TRBV9 and TRBJ2-7, with a tentative D call TRBD2 (5 bases). This CDR3 is built from 14 residues. CDR1 and CDR2 (germline): SGDLS, YYNGEE. Trimming removed 0 bases from V and 1 base from J, with 8 bases in between. The CDR3 bases are TGTGCCAGCAGCGTAGTAGAGGGTTCCTACGAGCAGTACTTC. It codes for CASSVVEGSYEQYF.

The V call is TRBV3-1 (or the pseudogene TRBV3-2), the J call TRBJ2-7, with a weak D call TRBD2 (5 bases). Trimming stripped 6 bases from V and 3 bases from J, with 15 bases between. Germline V gives CDR1 LGHDT, CDR2 YNNKEL (reference sequence). The CDR3 has 14 amino acids. The CDR3 DNA reads TGTGCCAGCAGTCACGAGGGAGTCGTCTACGAGCAGTACTTC. Amino acid sequence: CASSHEGVVYEQYF.

The chain is built from TRBV5-1 and TRBJ2-7; 14 positions match TRBD2. This CDR3 has 17 residues. The J segment lost 7 bases and the V segment lost 2 bases, leaving 11 bases of the junction unmatched. The germline CDR1 and CDR2 sequences are SGHRS and YFSETQ. The chain's CDR3 is CASSFGTSGGSTREQYF. CDR3 coding DNA: TGCGCCAGCAGCTTCGGGACTAGCGGGGGTTCAACGAGGGAGCAGTACTTC.

The chain uses TRBV7-9 and TRBJ2-1; 11 bases agree with TRBD2. Germline V CDR1 and CDR2: SEHNR, FQNEAQ (reference sequence). V shed 5 bases and J 9 bases; nucleotides not matched to a gene: 12. The CDR3 covers 16 residues. CDR3 DNA sequence: TGTGCCAGCAGCCCCTCGGGACTAGCGGCAACAGGTGAGCAGTTCTTC. It specifies CASSPSGLAATGEQFF. The complete variable domain, with remaining parts taken from reference TRBV7-9 and TRBJ2-1, reads DTGVSQNPRHKITKRGQNVTFRCDPISEHNRLYWYRQTLGQGPEFLTYFQNEAQLEKSRLLSDRFSAERPKGSFSTLEIQRTEQGDSAMYLCASSPSGLAATGEQFFGPGTRLTVL.

Worth noting for this clone: One end of the junction varies from germline; a read error may be responsible. CDR3 amino acids: CASRYSTTRGNEQFF. CDR3 nucleotide sequence: TGTGCCAGCAGATACTCTACCACCAGAGGGAATGAGCAGTTCTTC. J is TRBJ2-1 and V is TRBV6-2 or TRBV6-3; D possibly corresponds to TRBD2 (5 bases). This CDR3 has 15 amino acids. Germline V gives CDR1 MNHEY, CDR2 SVGEGT.

The chain joins TRBV7-2 to TRBJ1-2, with 11 bases lining up with TRBD1. The germline V gene encodes CDR1 SGHTA and CDR2 FQGNSA. J was trimmed by 6 bases and V by 2 bases; bases with no gene match: 5. There are 15 residues in the CDR3. Here the CDR3 reads CASSLTGTGGHGYTF. The CDR3 coding sequence is TGTGCCAGCAGCTTAACCGGGACAGGGGGACATGGCTACACCTTC.

The chain is built from TRBV27 and TRBJ2-3; D unresolved. The CDR3 extends over 10 amino acids. With 8 bases removed from V and 10 bases from J, the gap between germline ends came to 10 bases. Germline V gene sequence: CDR1 MNHEY, CDR2 SMNVEV (reference sequence). This CDR3 is CASRSPPQYF. CDR3 sequence (DNA): TGTGCCAGCCGAAGCCCCCCGCAGTATTTT.

Remarks on this clone: The same CDR3 also results from other DNA sequences found in this sample. The chain combines TRBV18 with TRBJ1-3; TRBD1 is a possible D gene (5 bases). V shed 3 bases and J shed 4 bases, with 7 bases lying between them. Germline V gene sequence: CDR1 KGHSH, CDR2 LQKENI. This CDR3 has 13 amino acids. The CDR3 here is CASSPGQGNTIYF. The CDR3 nucleotides are TGTGCCAGCTCACCGGGGCAAGGAAACACCATATATTTT.

The chain has TRBV19 and TRBJ2-3, with 10 bases aligning to TRBD1. CDR1 and CDR2 (germline): LNHDA, SQIVND (reference sequence). There are 16 residues in the CDR3. J gave up 6 bases and V 4 bases, and 10 bases lay outside the gene matches. The CDR3 here is CASSTRQGAVSDTQYF. Written as DNA, the CDR3 is TGTGCCAGTAGTACGAGACAGGGGGCCGTTTCGGATACGCAGTATTTT.